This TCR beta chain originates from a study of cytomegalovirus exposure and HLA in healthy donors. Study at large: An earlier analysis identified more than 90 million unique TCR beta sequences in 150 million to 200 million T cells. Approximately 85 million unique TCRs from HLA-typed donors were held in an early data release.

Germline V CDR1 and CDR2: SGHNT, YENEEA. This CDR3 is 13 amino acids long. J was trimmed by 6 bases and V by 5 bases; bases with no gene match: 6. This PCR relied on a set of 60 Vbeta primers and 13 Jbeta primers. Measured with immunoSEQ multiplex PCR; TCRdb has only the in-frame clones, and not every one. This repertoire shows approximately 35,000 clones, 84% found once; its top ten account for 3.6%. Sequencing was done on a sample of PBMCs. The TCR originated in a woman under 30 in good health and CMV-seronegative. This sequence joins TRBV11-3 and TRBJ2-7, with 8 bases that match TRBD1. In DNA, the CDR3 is TGTGCCAGCAGCCCAAGACAGGGGTCCGAGCAGTACTTC. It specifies CASSPRQGSEQYF.